This T cell receptor (beta chain) was retrieved from a study of T cell responses to AZD1222 COVID-19 vaccine. Background on the study: Combined were second doses at about 4 or about 12 weeks.

General study findings and limits: In a largely white British group with more females than males, clonal diversity was possibly underestimated. Two doses of AZD1222 preceded a rise in Spike-specific TCR breadth and depth.

The table came from immunoSEQ multiplex PCR; TCRdb's copy has only in-frame clones and leaves some out. The data hold about 140,000 clones, with 85% to 95% observed a single time. With regard to this clone: Its specificity is unknown. This sample includes further DNA sequences coding for the same CDR3.

V shed 7 bases, J shed 3 bases, and the junction held 5 bases outside the gene matches. Germline V gene data show CDR1 as SGHRS and CDR2 as YFSETQ. The CDR3 is 14 amino acids. The material was peripheral blood, obtained on day 0 of AZD1222 vaccination. This rearrangement joins TRBV5-1 to TRBJ2-3; TRBD2 aligns across 10 bases. The receptor was isolated from an adult in good health. As DNA, the CDR3 is TGCGCCAGCTCGCCGGGACTAGCGACAGATACGCAGTATTTT. It encodes CASSPGLATDTQYF.